This TCR beta chain derives from a study of T cell clonality in common variable immunodeficiency. Turning to this clone: What it binds is not known.

Regarding the study as a whole: Fewer TCRbeta clones were shared among CVID subjects than controls. Links between repertoire features and CVID complications were heterogeneity-limited. In common variable immunodeficiency, TCR beta chains reportedly carried fewer deletions and N-nucleotide insertions.

Sequencing used immunoSEQ multiplex PCR; TCRdb keeps in-frame clones, though not all of them. The specimen gives more than 30,000 clones without singletons; the ten biggest hold 6% to 8%. CVID meant reduced serum IgG, IgA and/or IgM plus specific antibody deficiency. Replacement immunoglobulin had been given to every CVID subject for at least one year. Sequenced material: peripheral blood mononuclear cells. The source is a human donor with common variable immunodeficiency.

CDR3 DNA (partial): TGTGCCAGTAGTATAGTACGGGGGAGACAGCCC. This sequence encodes CASSIVRGRQP. From start to end, the CDR3 is CASSIVRGRQPQHF. The gene calls are TRBV19 and TRBJ1-5; TRBD1 is a possible D gene (5 bases). The read stops 3 residues short of the end of the CDR3; the missing end is completed from the germline J gene. The CDR3 is made up of 14 amino acids. V was shortened by 1 base and J by 7 bases, with 11 bases between the two germline ends. In germline, CDR1 is LNHDA, CDR2 SQIVND (reference sequence).